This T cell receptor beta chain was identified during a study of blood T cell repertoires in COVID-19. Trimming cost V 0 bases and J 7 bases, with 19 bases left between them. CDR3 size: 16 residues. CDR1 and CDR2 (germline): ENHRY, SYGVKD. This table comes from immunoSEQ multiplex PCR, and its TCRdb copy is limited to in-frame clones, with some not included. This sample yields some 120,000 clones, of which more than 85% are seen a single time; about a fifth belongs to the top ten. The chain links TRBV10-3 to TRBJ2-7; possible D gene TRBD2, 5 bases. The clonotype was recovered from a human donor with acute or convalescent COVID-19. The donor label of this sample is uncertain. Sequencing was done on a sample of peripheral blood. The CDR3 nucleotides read TGTGCCATCAGTGAGTCGAAGTACCGATCCCCGGGGGAGCAGTACTTC. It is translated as CAISESKYRSPGEQYF.